These 30 T cell receptor beta chains came from one sample sequenced in a study of spatial heterogeneity in lung cancer. Time point denoted: blood at routine non-recurrence follow-up after resection. TCRdb processed the 5' RACE reads anew with MiXCR; each CDR3 protein has one entry. The sample has roughly 70,000 distinct CDR3 sequences; nearly 9% are singletons. The material was PBMCs, obtained at follow-up. These receptor sequences come from a female donor with early-stage non-small cell lung cancer.

In this sample, this clonotype turned up a few times. V usage is TRBV7-2 and J usage is TRBJ1-5; 8 nucleotides match TRBD1. CDR3 length equals 13 residues. The trim removed 4 bases at V and 6 bases at J, leaving 2 bases unmatched. CDR1 is SGHTA, CDR2 FQGNSA, per germline. The CDR3 sequence: CASSSDRGQPQHF. The CDR3 DNA reads as TGTGCCAGCAGCTCTGACAGGGGTCAGCCCCAGCATTTT.

In its sample, this clonotype was seen many times. This chain connects TRBV10-3 to TRBJ2-7; tentative D call: TRBD2 (6 bases). V was pared by 11 bases and J by 1 base, with 15 bases between. The CDR3 spans 13 residues. The germline gives CDR1 ENHRY, CDR2 SYGVKD. CDR3 amino acids: CAVGTYGSYEQYF. Written as DNA, the CDR3 is TGTGCCGTAGGGACTTATGGTTCCTACGAGCAGTACTTC.

The CDR3 loop reads CATSDLRLAGDADTQYF. The CDR3 DNA is TGTGCCACCAGTGATTTGCGATTGGCGGGAGATGCGGATACGCAGTATTTT. V gene TRBV24-1 combines with J gene TRBJ2-3; 7 nucleotides align to TRBD2. With V trimmed by 0 bases and J by 6 bases, 11 bases remained unmatched. Germline V gene sequence: CDR1 KGHDR, CDR2 SFDVKD. The CDR3 is made up of 17 amino acids.

This rearrangement joins TRBV20-1 to TRBJ2-5; TRBD2 matches 9 bases. V trimming: 5 bases; J trimming: 5 bases; junction bases outside the gene matches: 12. The germline gives CDR1 DFQATT, CDR2 SNEGSKA (reference sequence). The CDR3 has 15 amino acids. The CDR3 nucleotides are TGCAGTGCTTCCCGGATAGCGGGAGTGGGGGAGACCCAGTACTTC. It specifies CSASRIAGVGETQYF.

This clonotype was detected ten times or more. The chain couples TRBV27 to TRBJ2-4, with 12 bases lining up with TRBD2. This CDR3 has 18 residues. Germline lookup yields CDR1 MNHEY and CDR2 SMNVEV (reference sequence). Trimming took 8 bases from V and 0 from J; bases not matched to a gene: 11. The CDR3: CASRPLAGGPLAKNIQYF. Written as DNA, the CDR3 is TGTGCCAGCCGACCCCTAGCGGGAGGGCCGTTAGCCAAAAACATTCAGTACTTC.

This clonotype appeared many times. The rearrangement uses TRBV5-1 and TRBJ1-2; unclear D gene. This CDR3 is built from 14 residues. V was clipped by 4 bases and J by 7 bases, with 17 bases between them. CDR1 is SGHRS, CDR2 YFSETQ, per germline. CDR3 sequence reads: CASSLNPAFLGYTF. CDR3 coding DNA: TGCGCCAGCAGCCTCAATCCGGCTTTCCTTGGCTACACCTTC.

This clonotype was found many times. The chain recombines TRBV20-1 with TRBJ2-2; perhaps D is TRBD1 or TRBD2 (5 bases each). Trimming removed 3 bases from V and 0 bases from J, with 11 bases in between. Germline assignment: CDR1 DFQATT and CDR2 SNEGSKA (reference sequence). The CDR3 covers 15 residues. CDR3 sequence: CSARGTAANTGELFF. In DNA form, the CDR3 reads TGCAGTGCTAGGGGGACCGCTGCGAACACCGGGGAGCTGTTTTTT.

The chain couples TRBV28 to TRBJ2-1, with D possibly being TRBD1 (5 bases). Germline CDR1 and CDR2: MDHEN and SYDVKM. Between the trimmed V and J ends, which lost 11 bases and 9 bases, there was a span of 14 bases. The CDR3 loop spans 11 amino acids. Here the CDR3 reads CASSLGLEQFF. CDR3 DNA: TGTGCCTCCTCACTGGGGCTTGAGCAGTTCTTC.

V usage is TRBV20-1 and J usage is TRBJ1-6; a possible D gene is TRBD1 (6 bases). The germline V and J ends were trimmed by 4 bases and 0 bases, with 10 bases remaining between them. In germline, CDR1 is DFQATT, CDR2 SNEGSKA (reference sequence). The CDR3 is 15 amino acids. CDR3 residues: CSAIGQSSYNSPLHF. The CDR3 DNA reads as TGCAGTGCTATAGGACAGAGCTCCTATAATTCACCCCTCCACTTT.

This clonotype was seen repeatedly, ten times or more. The chain uses TRBV29-1 and TRBJ2-7; TRBD1 might be the D (7 bases). V gave up 5 bases and J gave up 3 bases, with 17 bases separating them. Germline-derived CDR1 and CDR2 are SQVTM and ANQGSEA. This CDR3 is built from 14 residues. The CDR3 region is CSVQGGGSFYEQYF. In nucleotides, the CDR3 is TGCAGCGTTCAGGGGGGAGGATCCTTCTACGAGCAGTACTTC.

This clonotype was counted many times. V and J are TRBV11-1 and TRBJ2-2, with D unresolved. CDR3 length equals 13 residues. Germline CDR1 reads SGHAT; CDR2 reads FQDESV (reference sequence). Trimming stripped 1 base from V and 5 bases from J, with 5 bases between. The CDR3 here is CASSLVRTGELFF. The CDR3 nucleotides are TGTGCCAGCAGCTTAGTCAGGACCGGGGAGCTGTTTTTT.

This clonotype was observed many times. The CDR3 region is CASSSIREWNQPQHF. CDR3 sequence (DNA): TGTGCCAGCAGTTCAATTAGGGAGTGGAATCAGCCCCAGCATTTT. The rearrangement joins TRBV6-5 to TRBJ1-5; D is unclear. CDR1 is MNHEY, CDR2 SVGAGI, per germline. This CDR3 is built from 15 residues. V was pared by 4 bases and J by 4 bases, with 14 bases between.

This clonotype occurred many times. The J gene is TRBJ2-7, the V gene TRBV28; no reliable D call. Germline CDR1 is MDHEN and CDR2 is SYDVKM. The CDR3 is 12 amino acids. Between the trimmed V and J ends, which lost 6 bases and 7 bases, there was a span of 13 bases. The CDR3 DNA is TGTGCCAGCAGCTTCCATAGGGATGAGCAGTACTTC. Protein: CASSFHRDEQYF.

This clonotype occurred many times. V usage is TRBV19 and J usage is TRBJ2-2; 8 bases line up with TRBD1. The CDR3 loop spans 17 amino acids. The trim removed 6 bases at V and 0 bases at J, leaving 9 bases unmatched. The germline CDR1 and CDR2 sequences are LNHDA and SQIVND (reference sequence). DNA of the CDR3: TGTGCCAGTAGAGTCCGGGCAGGGGGCCCGAACACCGGGGAGCTGTTTTTT. Translated: CASRVRAGGPNTGELFF.

This clonotype was seen only a few times. The chain carries TRBV6-5 and TRBJ2-3, with a tentative D call TRBD1 (6 bases). The CDR3 runs to 13 residues. From germline, CDR1 is MNHEY and CDR2 SVGAGI. Trimming took off 6 bases at V and 2 bases at J, with 9 bases between the two ends. Written as DNA, the CDR3 is TGTGCCAGCAGGGGACATATCACAGATACGCAGTATTTT. Translating gives CASRGHITDTQYF.

This clonotype was seen ten or more times. This sequence joins TRBV29-1 and TRBJ2-1; tentatively, D is TRBD2 (5 bases). Germline CDR1 SQVTM, CDR2 ANQGSEA. CDR3 length equals 16 residues. This CDR3 is CSAIDPQRSSYNEQFF. CDR3 bases: TGCAGTGCTATCGACCCACAGCGGAGCTCCTACAATGAGCAGTTCTTC.

At least ten counts were recorded for this clonotype. The chain carries TRBV5-1 and TRBJ1-2; 8 bases fit TRBD1. The CDR3 is 14 amino acids. From germline, CDR1 is SGHRS and CDR2 YFSETQ. Trimming at V came to 3 bases and at J to 5 bases, leaving 6 bases not matched to a gene. The CDR3 sequence is CASSSETGEYGYTF. The DNA for the CDR3 is TGCGCCAGCAGCTCGGAGACAGGGGAGTATGGCTACACCTTC. Supplemented by reference TRBV5-1 and TRBJ1-2, the full variable domain reads KAGVTQTPRYLIKTRGQQVTLSCSPISGHRSVSWYQQTPGQGLQFLFEYFSETQRNKGNFPGRFSGRQFSNSRSEMNVSTLELGDSALYLCASSSETGEYGYTFGSGTRLTVV.

This clonotype came up a few times. The V and J genes are TRBV14 and TRBJ2-1; 8 bases align to TRBD1. V lost 4 bases and J lost 6; bases outside the gene matches: 8. Germline values: CDR1 SGHDN, CDR2 FVKESK. CDR3 length: 15 amino acids. CDR3: CASSLGTGGSNEQFF. CDR3 in DNA: TGTGCCAGCAGCCTAGGAACAGGGGGAAGCAATGAGCAGTTCTTC.

This clonotype was counted at least ten times. V and J are TRBV20-1 and TRBJ1-3, with D maybe TRBD1 (5 bases). Trimming pared 6 bases from V and 7 bases from J, leaving 16 bases between. The CDR3 consists of 13 residues. Per the germline V gene, CDR1 is DFQATT and CDR2 is SNEGSKA (reference sequence). The CDR3 nucleotides are TGCAGTGCCCCTCTCGGCGGGACGAACACCATATATTTT. It encodes CSAPLGGTNTIYF.

This clonotype was detected many times. The gene calls are TRBV7-6 and TRBJ2-6; unclear D gene. Per germline, CDR1 SGHVS and CDR2 FNYEAQ. With 5 bases removed from V and 0 bases from J, the gap between germline ends came to 8 bases. This CDR3 has 15 amino acids. The CDR3 sequence is CASSPLSSGANVLTF. The CDR3 DNA is TGTGCCAGCAGCCCACTCAGCTCTGGGGCCAACGTCCTGACTTTC.

V usage is TRBV7-9 and J usage is TRBJ2-7; D not resolved. This CDR3 has 15 amino acids. Germline V gene sequence: CDR1 SEHNR, CDR2 FQNEAQ (reference sequence). Between the trimmed V and J ends, which lost 6 bases and 6 bases, there was a span of 21 bases. This CDR3 is CASRRWTSSSPEQYF. The CDR3 nucleotides read TGTGCCAGCAGGAGGTGGACCTCATCCTCTCCCGAGCAGTACTTC.

This clonotype occurred many times. The CDR3 sequence is CASSRFFGVGTEAFF. The CDR3 DNA reads TGTGCCAGCAGCCGCTTTTTTGGGGTAGGAACTGAAGCTTTCTTT. The rearrangement links TRBV7-2 to TRBJ1-1; D unresolved. V was pared by 5 bases and J by 5 bases, with 18 bases between. This CDR3 spans 15 amino acids. CDR1 is SGHTA, CDR2 FQGNSA, per germline.

This clonotype occurred many times. The chain employs TRBV2 and TRBJ2-1, with D unclear. Trimming took 5 bases from V and 4 from J, leaving 6 bases between them. The CDR3 sequence is 12 residues long. CDR1 is SNHLY, CDR2 FYNNEI, per germline. The CDR3 loop reads CASSFMYNEQFF. DNA of the CDR3: TGTGCCAGCAGTTTCATGTACAATGAGCAGTTCTTC.

This clonotype has ten or more counts. The chain has TRBV5-6 and TRBJ2-1, with TRBD2 as a possible D gene (6 bases). Germline CDR1 reads SGHDT; CDR2 reads YYEEEE. Trimming removed 0 bases from V and 0 bases from J, with 7 bases in between. The CDR3 is 15 amino acids. The CDR3 region has the DNA TGTGCCAGCAGCTTGGACGGGGGCTCCTACAATGAGCAGTTCTTC. Translated: CASSLDGGSYNEQFF.

CDR3: CASRRDRGVSGANVLTF. CDR3 sequence (DNA): TGTGCCAGCAGGAGGGACAGGGGAGTGTCTGGGGCCAACGTCCTGACTTTC. V and J are TRBV4-2 and TRBJ2-6, with 10 bases that match TRBD1. The CDR3 sequence is 17 residues long. The germline V gene has CDR1 LGHNA and CDR2 YNFKEQ. With V trimmed by 6 bases and J by 1 base, 6 bases remained unmatched.

This clonotype appeared many times. The chain is built from TRBV20-1 and TRBJ1-1; D is ambiguous. CDR3 length equals 14 residues. In germline, CDR1 is DFQATT, CDR2 SNEGSKA (reference sequence). Deletions cut 3 bases from V and 1 base from J, with 12 bases between. CDR3: CSASAPPSNTEAFF. DNA of the CDR3: TGCAGTGCTAGTGCCCCACCCTCGAACACTGAAGCTTTCTTT.

This clonotype has ten or more counts. V is TRBV30 and J is TRBJ2-2, with D possibly TRBD1 on 5 matching bases. CDR1 and CDR2 from the germline V gene are GTSNPN and SVGIG (reference sequence). V was clipped by 4 bases and J by 4 bases, with 16 bases between them. CDR3 size: 15 residues. The CDR3 coding sequence is TGTGCCTGGATTGTCCAGGGCAGTCCCACCGGGGAGCTGTTTTTT. As protein: CAWIVQGSPTGELFF.

The J gene is TRBJ2-7, the V gene TRBV5-4; D may be TRBD1 (5 bases). This CDR3 spans 12 amino acids. Germline CDR1 is SGHNT and CDR2 is YYREEE (reference sequence). The ends were cut back, 0 bases at V and 6 bases at J, with 7 bases in the middle. In nucleotides, the CDR3 is TGTGCCAGCAGCTTGGACAGGTGCGAGCAGTACTTC. Residues: CASSLDRCEQYF. The full variable domain, in which reference TRBV5-4 and TRBJ2-7 provide the parts outside the CDR3, is ETGVTQSPTHLIKTRGQQVTLRCSSQSGHNTVSWYQQALGQGPQFIFQYYREEENGRGNFPPRFSGLQFPNYSSELNVNALELDDSALYLCASSLDRCEQYFGPGTRLTVT.

This clonotype was observed many times. This sequence joins TRBV3-1 and TRBJ2-2; tentatively, D is TRBD2 (5 bases). The CDR3 has 16 residues. The V gene's germline CDR1 is LGHDT and CDR2 YNNKEL (reference sequence). Trimming pared 5 bases from V and 3 bases from J, leaving 16 bases between. For the CDR3, the DNA is TGTGCCAGCAGCTTCGCGCTAGCAGGATACACCGGGGAGCTGTTTTTT. This sequence encodes CASSFALAGYTGELFF.

As for this clonotype: This may be a read error: a much more frequent sequence differs by one nucleotide. The final CDR3 position lacks the conserved phenylalanine or tryptophan, pointing to a likely read error. This chain joins TRBV10-3 and TRBJ2-7; the D is unclear. Trimming pared 3 bases from V and 0 bases from J, leaving 6 bases between. The CDR3 loop spans 13 amino acids. CDR1 is ENHRY, CDR2 SYGVKD, per germline. This CDR3 is CAISEEASYEQYY. CDR3 nucleotides: TGTGCCATCAGTGAAGAGGCCTCCTACGAGCAGTACTAC.